This T cell receptor beta chain was identified during a study of CD4+ T cells in melanoma. Broader study findings: CD8+ T cell, macrophage and B cell function reportedly correlated with neoantigen-specific CD4+ T cells. Neoantigen-specific CD4+ T cells in melanoma reportedly had diverse differentiation states.

The CDR3 is made up of 14 amino acids. V lost 2 bases and J lost 4, with 11 bases in between. CDR1 and CDR2 from the germline V gene are MDHEN and SYDVKM. About this clone: The target antigen is unknown.

TCRdb's copy holds only in-frame clones and misses some; the assay was immunoSEQ multiplex PCR. The data contain tens of thousands of clones, approximately 70% of them seen just once; the ten biggest clones take up approximately 5%. Sequenced material: tumor tissue. The chain is built from TRBV28 and TRBJ1-1; D may be TRBD1 (5 bases). The source is a human donor with melanoma. The CDR3 nucleotides are TGTGCCAGCAGTTTACGGGGGGAAGGCACTGAAGCTTTCTTT. Residues: CASSLRGEGTEAFF. Using reference TRBV28 and TRBJ1-1 for the parts outside the CDR3, the full variable domain is DVKVTQSSRYLVKRTGEKVFLECVQDMDHENMFWYRQDPGLGLRLIYFSYDVKMKEKGDIPEGYSVSREKKERFSLILESASTNQTSMYLCASSLRGEGTEAFFGQGTRLTVV.